One T cell receptor beta chain is described in this entry. Its cognate antigen is unknown. The 5'RACE method, run with constant-segment primers, produced TCR alpha and TCR beta cDNA libraries (carrying sample barcodes and UMIs). MiXCR was run by TCRdb on the 5' RACE reads, yielding one entry per CDR3 protein. The sample has 250,000 to 350,000 distinct CDR3 sequences, around 15% seen once; the top ten hold around 23%. The data stem from a study of T-cell memory formation after mild COVID-19. The overall study: Largely, TCR clusters stayed within a single donor. Study conclusions and caveats: CD4+ contracting clones were mainly CM and EM; CD8+ ones, EMRA. A second wave expanding day 15 to 37 was CD4+-biased; contracting clones were balanced.

CDR1 and CDR2 (germline): GTSNPN, SVGIG (reference sequence). Unmatched junction bases numbered 6, after V lost 0 bases and J lost 1 base. The CDR3 consists of 17 residues. V is TRBV30 and J is TRBJ2-3; 11 bases agree with TRBD2. Sequences were obtained from PBMCs or a T cell subset sorted from them (not recorded which). The receptor was isolated from a man aged 18 to 29 who had mild COVID-19 (a few samples of this study predate the infection). Cell type and time point are not known. CDR3 loop: CAWSVLGSGGGTDTQYF. The DNA for the CDR3 is TGTGCCTGGAGTGTACTTGGTAGCGGGGGGGGCACAGATACGCAGTATTTT.